This T cell receptor beta chain was captured in a study of glioma-infiltrating T cells after dendritic cell vaccination. For the study at large: At biweekly intervals, patients got three intradermal dendritic cell vaccine injections.

None of the glioblastoma patients had an isocitrate dehydrogenase mutation. PBMC were collected before vaccination, two weeks after the third vaccination, and at progression. Profiled with immunoSEQ multiplex PCR; TCRdb holds only in-frame clones, not every one. The table has tens of thousands of clones, around 81% seen once. Losses at the gene ends were 1 base for V and 4 bases for J; bases not matched to a gene: 9. The germline V gene has CDR1 LGHNA and CDR2 YSLEER. This CDR3 comprises 17 residues. The rearrangement uses TRBV4-3 and TRBJ1-4, with 7 bases that match TRBD1. The clonotype comes from a human donor with glioblastoma. The source was blood, collected before dendritic cell vaccination. This CDR3 is CASSQGGAGQLNEKLFF. The CDR3 DNA sequence: TGCGCCAGCAGCCAAGGTGGGGCGGGACAGCTTAATGAAAAACTGTTTTTT.